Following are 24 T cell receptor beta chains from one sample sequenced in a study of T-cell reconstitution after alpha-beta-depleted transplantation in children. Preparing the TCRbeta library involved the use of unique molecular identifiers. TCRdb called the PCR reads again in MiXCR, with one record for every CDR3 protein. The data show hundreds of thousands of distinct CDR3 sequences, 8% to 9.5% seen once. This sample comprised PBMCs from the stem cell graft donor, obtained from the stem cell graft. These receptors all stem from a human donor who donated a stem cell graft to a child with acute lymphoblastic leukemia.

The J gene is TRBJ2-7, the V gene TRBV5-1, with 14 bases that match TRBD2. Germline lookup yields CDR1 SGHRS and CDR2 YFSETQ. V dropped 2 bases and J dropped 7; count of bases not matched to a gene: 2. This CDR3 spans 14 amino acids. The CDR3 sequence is CASSFGTSGGEQYF. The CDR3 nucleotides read TGCGCCAGCAGCTTCGGGACTAGCGGGGGAGAGCAGTACTTC.

The CDR3: CASSLSNPWDSAAYEQYF. CDR3 sequence (DNA): TGTGCCAGCAGTTTATCAAACCCATGGGACAGCGCTGCCTACGAGCAGTACTTC. V is TRBV27 and J is TRBJ2-7; 7 bases are shared with TRBD1. The CDR3 runs 18 residues. The V segment lost 0 bases and the J segment 2 bases; nucleotides outside the gene matches: 13. Germline CDR1 and CDR2: MNHEY and SMNVEV (reference sequence).

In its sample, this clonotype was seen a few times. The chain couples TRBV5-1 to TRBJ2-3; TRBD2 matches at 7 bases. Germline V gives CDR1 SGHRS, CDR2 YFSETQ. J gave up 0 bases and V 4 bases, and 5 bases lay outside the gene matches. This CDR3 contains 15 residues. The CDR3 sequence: CASSLSGDSTDTQYF. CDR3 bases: TGCGCCAGCAGCCTCAGCGGGGACAGCACAGATACGCAGTATTTT.

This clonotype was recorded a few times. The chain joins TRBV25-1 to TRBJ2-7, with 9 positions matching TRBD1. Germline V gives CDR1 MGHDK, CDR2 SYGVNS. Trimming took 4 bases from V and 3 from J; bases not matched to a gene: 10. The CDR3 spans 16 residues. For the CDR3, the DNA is TGTGCCAGCAGTGCCGCCTGGGGACAGGGAGACTACGAGCAGTACTTC. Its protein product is CASSAAWGQGDYEQYF.

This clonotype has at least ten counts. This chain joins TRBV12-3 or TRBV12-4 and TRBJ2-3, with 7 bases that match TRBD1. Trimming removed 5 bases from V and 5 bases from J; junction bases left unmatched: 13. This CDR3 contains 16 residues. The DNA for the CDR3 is TGTGCCAGCAGTAACCCTCTTACAGGGGCGGAAGATACGCAGTATTTT. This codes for CASSNPLTGAEDTQYF.

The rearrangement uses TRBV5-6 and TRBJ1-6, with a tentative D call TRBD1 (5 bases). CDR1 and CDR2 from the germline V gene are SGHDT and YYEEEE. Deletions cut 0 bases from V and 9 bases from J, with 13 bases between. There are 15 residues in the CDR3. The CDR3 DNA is TGTGCCAGCAGCTTGGGCGGGGGAGTCGCTTCACCCCTCCACTTT. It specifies CASSLGGGVASPLHF.

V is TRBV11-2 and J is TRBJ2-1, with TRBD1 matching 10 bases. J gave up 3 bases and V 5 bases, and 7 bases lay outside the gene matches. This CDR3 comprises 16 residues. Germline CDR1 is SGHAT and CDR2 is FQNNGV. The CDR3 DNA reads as TGTGCCAGCAGCATGGGACAGGGGCTTGGCTACAATGAGCAGTTCTTC. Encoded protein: CASSMGQGLGYNEQFF.

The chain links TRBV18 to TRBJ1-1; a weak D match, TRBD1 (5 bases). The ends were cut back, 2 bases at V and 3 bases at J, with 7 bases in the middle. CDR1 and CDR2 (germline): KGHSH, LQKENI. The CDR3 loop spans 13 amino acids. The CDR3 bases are TGTGCCAGCTCACCAAGCAGGGACACTGAAGCTTTCTTT. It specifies CASSPSRDTEAFF.

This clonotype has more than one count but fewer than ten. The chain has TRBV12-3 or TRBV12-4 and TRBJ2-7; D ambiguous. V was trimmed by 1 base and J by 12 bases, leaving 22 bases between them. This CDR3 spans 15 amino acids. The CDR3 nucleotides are TGTGCCAGCAGTTTAGGGTTAGACGTATTCCCTCGTCCGTACTTC. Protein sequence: CASSLGLDVFPRPYF.

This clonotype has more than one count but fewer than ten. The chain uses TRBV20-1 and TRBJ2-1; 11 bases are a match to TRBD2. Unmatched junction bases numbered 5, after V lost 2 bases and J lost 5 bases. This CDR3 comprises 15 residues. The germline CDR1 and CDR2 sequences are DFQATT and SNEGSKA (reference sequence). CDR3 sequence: CSARTSGGSNNEQFF. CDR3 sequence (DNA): TGCAGTGCTAGAACTAGCGGGGGATCGAACAATGAGCAGTTCTTC.

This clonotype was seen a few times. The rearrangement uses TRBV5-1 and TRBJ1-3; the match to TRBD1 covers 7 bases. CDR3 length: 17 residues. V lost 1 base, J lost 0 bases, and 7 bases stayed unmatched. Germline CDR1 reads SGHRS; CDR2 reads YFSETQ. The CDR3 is CASSLYDRASSGNTIYF. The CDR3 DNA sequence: TGCGCCAGCAGCTTGTACGACAGGGCTAGCTCTGGAAACACCATATATTTT.

CDR3 amino acids: CASSLNRWRGGRSTDTQYF. The CDR3 DNA reads TGTGCCAGCAGCTTAAACAGGTGGCGGGGGGGCCGGAGCACAGATACGCAGTATTTT. The chain joins TRBV11-2 to TRBJ2-3, with 9 bases lining up with TRBD2. This CDR3 is 19 amino acids long. The junction had 12 bases not matched to a gene; V was cut back by 2 bases and J by 0 bases. Germline lookup yields CDR1 SGHAT and CDR2 FQNNGV.

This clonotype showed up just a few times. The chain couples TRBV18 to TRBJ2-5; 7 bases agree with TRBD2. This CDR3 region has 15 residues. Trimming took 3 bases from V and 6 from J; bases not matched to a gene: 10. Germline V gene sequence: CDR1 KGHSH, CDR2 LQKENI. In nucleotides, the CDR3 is TGTGCCAGCTCACCGGGAGGGTCTCCTACACAGACCCAGTACTTC. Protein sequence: CASSPGGSPTQTQYF.

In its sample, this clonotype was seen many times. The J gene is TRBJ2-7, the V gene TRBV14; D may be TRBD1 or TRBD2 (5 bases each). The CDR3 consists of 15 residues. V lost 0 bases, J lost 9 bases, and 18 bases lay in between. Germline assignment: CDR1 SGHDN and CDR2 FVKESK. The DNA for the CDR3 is TGTGCCAGCAGCCAAGACGCGAGGGGCCCGAATACGCAGTACTTC. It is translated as CASSQDARGPNTQYF.

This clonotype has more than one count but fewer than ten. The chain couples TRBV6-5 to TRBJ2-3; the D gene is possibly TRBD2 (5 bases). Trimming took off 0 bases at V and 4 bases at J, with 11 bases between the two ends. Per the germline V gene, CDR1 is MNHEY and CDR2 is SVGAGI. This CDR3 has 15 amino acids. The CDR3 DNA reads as TGTGCCAGCAGTTACTCGGGCGAGGGCTCAGATACGCAGTATTTT. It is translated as CASSYSGEGSDTQYF.

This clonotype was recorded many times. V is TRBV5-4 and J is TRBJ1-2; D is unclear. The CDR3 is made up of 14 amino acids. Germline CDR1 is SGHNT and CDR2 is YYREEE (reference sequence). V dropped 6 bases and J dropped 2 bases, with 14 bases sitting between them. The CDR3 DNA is TGTGCCAGCAACCCAGCGGCGGGGAACTATGGCTACACCTTC. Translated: CASNPAAGNYGYTF. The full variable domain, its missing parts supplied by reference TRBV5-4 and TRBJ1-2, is ETGVTQSPTHLIKTRGQQVTLRCSSQSGHNTVSWYQQALGQGPQFIFQYYREEENGRGNFPPRFSGLQFPNYSSELNVNALELDDSALYLCASNPAAGNYGYTFGSGTRLTVV.

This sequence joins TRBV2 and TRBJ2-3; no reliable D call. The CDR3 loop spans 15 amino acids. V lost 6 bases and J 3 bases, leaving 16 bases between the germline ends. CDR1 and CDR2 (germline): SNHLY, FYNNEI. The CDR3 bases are TGTGCCAGCAGCCCAATAGGGTTCGGTACAGATACGCAGTATTTT. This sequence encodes CASSPIGFGTDTQYF.

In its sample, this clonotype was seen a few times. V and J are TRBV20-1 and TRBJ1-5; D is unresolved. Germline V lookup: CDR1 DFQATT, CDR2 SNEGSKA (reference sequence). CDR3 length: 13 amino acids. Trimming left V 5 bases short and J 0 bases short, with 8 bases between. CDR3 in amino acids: CSASPGSNQPQHF. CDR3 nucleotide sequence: TGCAGTGCTTCCCCGGGTAGCAATCAGCCCCAGCATTTT.

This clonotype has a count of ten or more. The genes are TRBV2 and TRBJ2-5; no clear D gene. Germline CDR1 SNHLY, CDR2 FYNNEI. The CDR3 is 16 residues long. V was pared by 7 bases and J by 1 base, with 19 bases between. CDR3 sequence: CASMTPGGRFQETQYF. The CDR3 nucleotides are TGTGCCAGCATGACCCCAGGCGGCAGGTTCCAAGAGACCCAGTACTTC.

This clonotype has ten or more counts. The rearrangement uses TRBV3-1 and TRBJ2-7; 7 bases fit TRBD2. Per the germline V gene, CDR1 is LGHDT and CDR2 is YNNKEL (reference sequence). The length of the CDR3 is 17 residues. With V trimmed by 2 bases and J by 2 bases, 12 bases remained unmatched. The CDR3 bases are TGTGCCAGCAGCCAACGCCACCCCGGGACTACCACCTACGAGCAGTACTTC. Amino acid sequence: CASSQRHPGTTTYEQYF.

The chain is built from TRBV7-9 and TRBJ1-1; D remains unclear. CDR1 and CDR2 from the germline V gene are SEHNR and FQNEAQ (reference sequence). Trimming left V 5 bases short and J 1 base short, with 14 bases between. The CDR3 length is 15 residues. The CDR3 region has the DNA TGTGCCAGCAGCCCGCCTCTCCCAGGGAACACTGAAGCTTTCTTT. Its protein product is CASSPPLPGNTEAFF.

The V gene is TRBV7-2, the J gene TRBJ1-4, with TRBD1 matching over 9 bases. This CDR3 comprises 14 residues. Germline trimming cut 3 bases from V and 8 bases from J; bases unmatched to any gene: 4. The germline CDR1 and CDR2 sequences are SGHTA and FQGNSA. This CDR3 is CASSLDRGEEKLFF. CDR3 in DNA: TGTGCCAGCAGCTTGGACAGGGGCGAGGAAAAACTGTTTTTT.

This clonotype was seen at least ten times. CDR3 in DNA: TGTGCCAGCAGCAAAGAGCGAAAACTGTTTTTT. Protein: CASSKERKLFF. V and J are TRBV21-1 and TRBJ1-4. TRBV21-1 is flagged as a pseudogene. The CDR3 sequence is 11 residues long.

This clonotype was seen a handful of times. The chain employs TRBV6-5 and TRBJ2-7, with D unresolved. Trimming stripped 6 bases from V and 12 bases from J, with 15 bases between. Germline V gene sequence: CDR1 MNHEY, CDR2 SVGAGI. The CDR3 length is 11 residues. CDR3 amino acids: CASRASVVWYF. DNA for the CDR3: TGTGCCAGCAGGGCGTCGGTGGTCTGGTACTTC.